Below, 14 T cell receptor beta chains from the same sample are listed, as sequenced in a study of monozygotic twins with inflammatory bowel disease. For each CDR3 protein, TCRdb gives one entry from its re-call of the 5' RACE reads, without DNA. This repertoire comprises roughly 320,000 distinct CDR3 sequences; its ten largest clones make up roughly 5.2%. The specimen sequenced was blood. All receptors come from a human donor with ulcerative colitis or Crohn's disease, or a healthy co-twin of an affected twin (not recorded which).

The chain links TRBV4-2 to TRBJ2-2. The CDR3 has 15 amino acids. Per the germline V gene, CDR1 is LGHNA and CDR2 is YNFKEQ. CDR3 amino acids: CASSQDWLSGGELFF.

The chain recombines TRBV5-1 with TRBJ1-4; TCRdb lists TRBD1, though no DNA is available to test this call. The germline V gene has CDR1 SGHRS and CDR2 YFSETQ. The CDR3 consists of 14 residues. The CDR3 sequence is CASSWGTGNEKLFF.

The V gene is TRBV5-1, the J gene TRBJ2-4; there is no DNA to check the TCRdb D call of TRBD1. Germline V gene data show CDR1 as SGHRS and CDR2 as YFSETQ. CDR3 length: 16 residues. The CDR3 loop reads CASSATGVEGKNIQYF.

This sequence joins TRBV20-1 and TRBJ2-5; there is no DNA to check the TCRdb D call of TRBD1. The germline V gene encodes CDR1 DFQATT and CDR2 SNEGSKA (reference sequence). The CDR3 consists of 15 residues. The CDR3 loop reads CSARDPPAGWETQYF.

CDR3 sequence: CASSLEIAGANVLTF. The chain employs TRBV27 and TRBJ2-6. The germline CDR1 and CDR2 sequences are MNHEY and SMNVEV (reference sequence). This CDR3 region has 15 residues.

The V call is TRBV7-2, the J call TRBJ2-2; TCRdb reports TRBD2, a call that lacks DNA to check it against. Germline CDR1 reads SGHTA; CDR2 reads FQGNSA. The CDR3 loop spans 14 amino acids. The CDR3: CASSQKTSPGELFF.

CDR3 amino acids: CASSRPGAGYTF. This sequence joins TRBV7-9 and TRBJ1-2; TCRdb's D call, TRBD1, is unchecked because there is no DNA. CDR1 and CDR2 (germline): SEHNR, FQNEAQ (reference sequence). The CDR3 runs 12 residues. Drawing the rest from reference TRBV7-9 and TRBJ1-2, the complete variable domain is DTGVSQNPRHKITKRGQNVTFRCDPISEHNRLYWYRQTLGQGPEFLTYFQNEAQLEKSRLLSDRFSAERPKGSFSTLEIQRTEQGDSAMYLCASSRPGAGYTFGSGTRLTVV.

This chain links TRBV19 with TRBJ2-7; TCRdb calls TRBD2, which cannot be checked without DNA. This CDR3 is 12 amino acids long. Germline V CDR1 and CDR2: LNHDA, SQIVND (reference sequence). CDR3 sequence reads: CASNEGAGEQYF.

V usage is TRBV11-2 and J usage is TRBJ1-1; the TCRdb D gene call, TRBD1, has no DNA to confirm it. The CDR3 is 19 residues long. The germline CDR1 and CDR2 sequences are SGHAT and FQNNGV. CDR3 in amino acids: CASSKSRRRTGGQNTEAFF.

The chain links TRBV19 to TRBJ2-2; no DNA is available, so the TRBD1 call from TCRdb remains unchecked. CDR1 is LNHDA, CDR2 SQIVND, per germline (reference sequence). This CDR3 is built from 16 residues. CDR3: CARRWLGRKNTGELFF.

The gene calls are TRBV7-2 and TRBJ2-5; TCRdb outputs TRBD2, but without DNA this stays unchecked. Per germline, CDR1 SGHTA and CDR2 FQGNSA. The CDR3 spans 16 residues. This chain's CDR3 is CASSKGLAGLQETQYF.

The V call is TRBV27, the J call TRBJ2-1. The CDR3 covers 13 residues. Germline CDR1 and CDR2: MNHEY and SMNVEV (reference sequence). CDR3 loop: CASSFQANNEQFF.

The V and J genes are TRBV9 and TRBJ2-2; TCRdb's D call, TRBD1, is unchecked because there is no DNA. This CDR3 is built from 16 residues. Germline V lookup: CDR1 SGDLS, CDR2 YYNGEE. The CDR3 reads CASSVATAGYPGELFF.

This rearrangement joins TRBV18 to TRBJ1-1. From germline, CDR1 is KGHSH and CDR2 LQKENI. This CDR3 spans 16 amino acids. Here the CDR3 reads CASSPFSLNGNTEAFF. Combining the CDR3 with reference TRBV18 and TRBJ1-1 gives the whole variable domain NAGVMQNPRHLVRRRGQEARLRCSPMKGHSHVYWYRQLPEEGLKFMVYLQKENIIDESGMPKERFSAEFPKEGPSILRIQQVVRGDSAAYFCASSPFSLNGNTEAFFGQGTRLTVV.